This entry concerns a single T cell receptor (beta chain). In the authors' workflow: Amplified reference gene primers provided the basis for estimating nucleated cell counts. Using immunoSEQ multiplex PCR, the repertoire was profiled, and TCRdb retains in-frame clones only, with some absent. Clone size and the V and J calls come from that table; the DNA yielded D and trimming. This table holds more than 200,000 clones, approximately 91% found once. CDR1 is SGHNT, CDR2 YYREEE, per germline (reference sequence). V lost 4 bases to trimming and J lost 1 base, with 14 bases between them. CDR3 length: 15 residues. This sample stems from a study of blood T cell repertoires in COVID-19. The overall study: The study drew acute and convalescent COVID-19 samples from the United States, Italy and Spain.

This TCR was sampled from a woman in her forties who had recovered from COVID-19. The J gene is TRBJ2-5, the V gene TRBV5-4, with D possibly TRBD1 on 5 matching bases. The sample comprised peripheral blood. The CDR3 DNA is TGTGCCAGCAGCCCTGACCCCCAGGGCCAAGAGACCCAGTACTTC. Translation gives CASSPDPQGQETQYF.